This section outlines one TCR beta chain sequence together with its context. This sample is part of a study of blood T cell repertoires in COVID-19. Looking at the study overall: Acute-phase and convalescent COVID-19 samples originated in the United States, Italy and Spain.

As processed by the authors: Estimation of nucleated cell counts relied on the amplification of reference gene primers. Libraries were prepared by immunoSEQ multiplex PCR; TCRdb keeps only in-frame clonotypes and omits some of them. V and J calls and clone size are those listed in that table; D and trimming were worked out from the DNA. The sample shows under 250,000 clones, approximately 85% of them seen only once. Ages ranged from about 18 to 89 years, with residence in approximately 25 US areas. This CDR3 comprises 16 residues. The germline V gene has CDR1 SGHTA and CDR2 FQGTGA. V dropped 5 bases and J dropped 1 base, with 15 bases sitting between them.

The TCR sequence derives from a woman in her forties or fifties with acute COVID-19. The sample taken for sequencing was PBMCs or T cells enriched from blood (not recorded which). This chain links TRBV7-3 with TRBJ2-1, with D tentatively TRBD1 (6 bases). The CDR3 nucleotides read TGTGCCAGCAGCACAGGACAGTCATTATCCTACAATGAGCAGTTCTTC. This sequence encodes CASSTGQSLSYNEQFF.